The 18 T cell receptor beta chains below were found in one sample sequenced in a study of STAT5B mutations in CD4+ large granular lymphocyte leukemia. The data were produced by immunoSEQ multiplex PCR, yet TCRdb's version contains in-frame clones alone and is incomplete. The sample contains just under 20,000 clones, roughly 83% of which appear only once. The sequencing input was CD4+ T cells from blood buffy coats. Receptor source: a human donor in good health.

The chain couples TRBV5-4 to TRBJ2-1, with 8 bases that match TRBD2. Germline V gene sequence: CDR1 SGHNT, CDR2 YYREEE (reference sequence). This CDR3 region has 15 residues. The J segment lost 4 bases and the V segment lost 2 bases, leaving 5 bases of the junction unmatched. CDR3 amino acids: CASSLTSGIYNEQFF. CDR3 DNA: TGTGCCAGCAGCTTAACTAGCGGAATTTACAATGAGCAGTTCTTC. Drawing the rest from reference TRBV5-4 and TRBJ2-1, the complete variable domain is ETGVTQSPTHLIKTRGQQVTLRCSSQSGHNTVSWYQQALGQGPQFIFQYYREEENGRGNFPPRFSGLQFPNYSSELNVNALELDDSALYLCASSLTSGIYNEQFFGPGTRLTVL.

V and J are TRBV7-9 and TRBJ2-7; no definite D call. The CDR3 runs 11 residues. Between the trimmed V and J ends, which lost 5 bases and 7 bases, there was a span of 9 bases. The V gene's germline CDR1 is SEHNR and CDR2 FQNEAQ (reference sequence). DNA for the CDR3: TGTGCCAGCAGCCCCATGTATGAGCAGTACTTC. Translating gives CASSPMYEQYF.

The genes are TRBV19 and TRBJ2-1; D is unresolved. The germline V and J ends were trimmed by 1 base and 4 bases, with 5 bases remaining between them. This CDR3 is 13 amino acids long. The germline CDR1 and CDR2 sequences are LNHDA and SQIVND (reference sequence). The CDR3 DNA reads TGTGCCAGTAGTATAGGCCAGTACAATGAGCAGTTCTTC. Protein product: CASSIGQYNEQFF.

The chain uses TRBV5-4 and TRBJ2-3; the D gene could be TRBD1 or TRBD2 (6 bases each). Germline CDR1 and CDR2: SGHNT and YYREEE (reference sequence). The CDR3 runs to 15 residues. V lost 0 bases and J 4 bases, leaving 12 bases between the germline ends. The CDR3 protein is CASSLVQGGADTQYF. CDR3 coding DNA: TGTGCCAGCAGCTTGGTACAGGGCGGGGCAGATACGCAGTATTTT.

The gene calls are TRBV18 and TRBJ1-2; D is unresolved. CDR3 length: 15 residues. V was clipped by 0 bases and J by 4 bases, with 12 bases between them. CDR1 KGHSH and CDR2 LQKENI come from the germline V gene. The chain's CDR3 is CASSPPANLGYGYTF. DNA of the CDR3: TGTGCCAGCTCACCACCCGCAAATCTTGGCTATGGCTACACCTTC.

The rearrangement uses TRBV5-4 and TRBJ2-1; D is ambiguous. This CDR3 has 13 residues. V lost 1 base and J 4 bases, leaving 6 bases between the germline ends. Per the germline V gene, CDR1 is SGHNT and CDR2 is YYREEE (reference sequence). The CDR3, as DNA: TGTGCCAGCAGCTTGTTGCTGTACAATGAGCAGTTCTTC. Translated, it gives CASSLLLYNEQFF. Together with reference TRBV5-4 and TRBJ2-1, the CDR3 gives the full variable domain: ETGVTQSPTHLIKTRGQQVTLRCSSQSGHNTVSWYQQALGQGPQFIFQYYREEENGRGNFPPRFSGLQFPNYSSELNVNALELDDSALYLCASSLLLYNEQFFGPGTRLTVL.

The CDR3 bases are TGTGCCACCAGCAGAGATAAACTAGCTTCGGCCGGGGAGCTGTTTTTT. This translates into CATSRDKLASAGELFF. V usage is TRBV15 and J usage is TRBJ2-2, with a weak D call TRBD2 (6 bases). Germline CDR1 reads LNHNV; CDR2 reads YYDKDF (reference sequence). V was clipped by 0 bases and J by 6 bases, with 14 bases between them. This CDR3 spans 16 amino acids.

The chain couples TRBV5-4 to TRBJ2-3; 8 bases agree with TRBD1. In germline, CDR1 is SGHNT, CDR2 YYREEE (reference sequence). J lost 5 bases, V lost 5 bases, and 13 bases had no gene match. The CDR3 contains 16 residues. CDR3: CASSRNTGGLRDTQYF. The CDR3 DNA is TGTGCCAGCAGTCGTAACACAGGGGGGCTTAGAGATACGCAGTATTTT.

The chain joins TRBV11-2 to TRBJ2-7; TRBD1 aligns across 7 bases. The CDR3 is 15 residues long. V lost 7 bases to trimming and J lost 6 bases; unmatched junction nucleotides: 15. CDR1 and CDR2 from the germline V gene are SGHAT and FQNNGV. CDR3 loop: CASTASDQTGREQYF. In nucleotides, the CDR3 is TGTGCCAGCACCGCCAGCGACCAGACAGGGCGCGAGCAGTACTTC.

This clone has only one observation. V is TRBV7-9 and J is TRBJ1-1; no reliable D call. The CDR3 covers 13 residues. V was trimmed by 2 bases and J by 4 bases, leaving 8 bases between them. From germline, CDR1 is SEHNR and CDR2 FQNEAQ (reference sequence). DNA of the CDR3: TGTGCCAGCAGCTTAATGGGAGCCACTGAAGCTTTCTTT. This sequence encodes CASSLMGATEAFF.

The chain employs TRBV6-5 and TRBJ2-7; a possible D gene is TRBD1 (6 bases). The CDR3 runs 14 residues. Germline values: CDR1 MNHEY, CDR2 SVGAGI. The V end lost 5 bases, the J end lost 0 bases, and 11 bases lay between the germline ends. The CDR3 nucleotides read TGTGCCAGCAGTCCATCCAGGGGCTCCTACGAGCAGTACTTC. Its protein product is CASSPSRGSYEQYF.

This chain links TRBV29-1 with TRBJ2-2; tentative D call: TRBD2 (5 bases). This CDR3 contains 15 residues. CDR1 and CDR2 (germline): SQVTM, ANQGSEA. The V end lost 4 bases, the J end lost 6 bases, and 18 bases lay between the germline ends. The CDR3 DNA follows: TGCAGCGTTGGCCGAAGCGGATGGACGGCCGGGGAGCTGTTTTTT. It translates to CSVGRSGWTAGELFF.

The chain joins TRBV30 to TRBJ1-4, with D unresolved. The CDR3 runs to 11 residues. V was pared by 0 bases and J by 8 bases, with 4 bases between. Per germline, CDR1 GTSNPN and CDR2 SVGIG (reference sequence). The CDR3 loop is CAWSVREKLFF. The CDR3 DNA follows: TGTGCCTGGAGTGTTAGGGAAAAACTGTTTTTT.

The rearrangement uses TRBV5-6 and TRBJ2-5, with 11 positions matching TRBD2. This CDR3 contains 18 residues. Germline V gene sequence: CDR1 SGHDT, CDR2 YYEEEE. V shed 2 bases, J shed 2 bases, and the junction held 11 bases outside the gene matches. The CDR3 spells CASSLILAGGPGQETQYF. In DNA form, the CDR3 reads TGTGCCAGCAGCTTAATTCTAGCGGGAGGCCCGGGGCAAGAGACCCAGTACTTC.

This chain joins TRBV11-1 and TRBJ2-2, with a possible D match to TRBD2 (6 bases). This CDR3 has 17 amino acids. Germline values: CDR1 SGHAT, CDR2 FQDESV (reference sequence). Trimming took 1 base from V and 4 from J, leaving 16 bases between them. Written as DNA, the CDR3 is TGTGCCAGCAGCTTAGAGCGGGCAGGGCGGGCCACCGGGGAGCTGTTTTTT. Its translation is CASSLERAGRATGELFF.

The genes are TRBV14 and TRBJ2-5; 9 bases agree with TRBD2. Germline CDR1 and CDR2: SGHDN and FVKESK. The CDR3 contains 15 residues. V trimming: 0 bases; J trimming: 6 bases; junction bases outside the gene matches: 5. CDR3 sequence (DNA): TGTGCCAGCAGCCAAGATTTAGCGGGAGTGAAGACCCAGTACTTC. Amino acids: CASSQDLAGVKTQYF.

The chain couples TRBV18 to TRBJ2-7; 7 nucleotides align to TRBD2. Trimming at V came to 4 bases and at J to 3 bases, leaving 6 bases not matched to a gene. The CDR3 consists of 14 residues. Germline-derived CDR1 and CDR2 are KGHSH and LQKENI. As DNA, the CDR3 is TGTGCCAGCTCACGAGAGACTAGCAGCTACGAGCAGTACTTC. Its translation is CASSRETSSYEQYF.

The gene calls are TRBV19 and TRBJ1-2; no clear D gene. V gave up 3 bases and J gave up 2 bases, with 7 bases separating them. Germline-derived CDR1 and CDR2 are LNHDA and SQIVND (reference sequence). The CDR3 is 13 residues long. The CDR3 is CASSIAMNYGYTF. DNA for the CDR3: TGTGCCAGTAGTATCGCCATGAACTATGGCTACACCTTC.